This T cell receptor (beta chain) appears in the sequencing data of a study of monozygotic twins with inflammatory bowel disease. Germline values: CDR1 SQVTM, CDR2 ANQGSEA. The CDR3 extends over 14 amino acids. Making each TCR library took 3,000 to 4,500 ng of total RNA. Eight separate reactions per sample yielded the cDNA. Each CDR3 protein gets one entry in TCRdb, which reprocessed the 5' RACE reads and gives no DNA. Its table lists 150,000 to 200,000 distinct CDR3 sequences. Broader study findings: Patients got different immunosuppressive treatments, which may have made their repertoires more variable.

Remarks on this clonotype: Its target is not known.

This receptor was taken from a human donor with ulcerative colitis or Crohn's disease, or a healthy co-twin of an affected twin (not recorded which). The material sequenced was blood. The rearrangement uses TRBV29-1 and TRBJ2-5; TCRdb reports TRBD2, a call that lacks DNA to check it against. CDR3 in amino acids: CSVALGTRRETQYF.